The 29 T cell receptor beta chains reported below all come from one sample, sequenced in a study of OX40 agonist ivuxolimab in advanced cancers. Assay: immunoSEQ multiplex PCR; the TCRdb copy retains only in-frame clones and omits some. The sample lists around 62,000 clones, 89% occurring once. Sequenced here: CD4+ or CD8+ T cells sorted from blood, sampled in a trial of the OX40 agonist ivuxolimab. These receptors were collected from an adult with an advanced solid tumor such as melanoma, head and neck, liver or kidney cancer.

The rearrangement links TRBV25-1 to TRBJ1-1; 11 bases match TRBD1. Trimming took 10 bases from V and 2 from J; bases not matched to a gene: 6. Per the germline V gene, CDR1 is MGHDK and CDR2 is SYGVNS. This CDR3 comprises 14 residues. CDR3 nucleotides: TGTGCCACAGGGACAGGGGGATCCAACACTGAAGCTTTCTTT. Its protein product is CATGTGGSNTEAFF.

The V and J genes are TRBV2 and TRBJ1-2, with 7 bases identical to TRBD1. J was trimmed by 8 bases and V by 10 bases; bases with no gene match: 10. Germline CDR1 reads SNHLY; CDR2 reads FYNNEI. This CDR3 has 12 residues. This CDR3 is CATEGAENGYTF. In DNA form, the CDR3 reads TGTGCCACCGAGGGGGCGGAAAACGGCTACACCTTC. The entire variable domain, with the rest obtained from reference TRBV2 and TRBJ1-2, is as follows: EPEVTQTPSHQVTQMGQEVILRCVPISNHLYFYWYRQILGQKVEFLVSFYNNEISEKSEIFDDQFSVERPDGSNFTLKIRSTKLEDSAMYFCATEGAENGYTFGSGTRLTVV.

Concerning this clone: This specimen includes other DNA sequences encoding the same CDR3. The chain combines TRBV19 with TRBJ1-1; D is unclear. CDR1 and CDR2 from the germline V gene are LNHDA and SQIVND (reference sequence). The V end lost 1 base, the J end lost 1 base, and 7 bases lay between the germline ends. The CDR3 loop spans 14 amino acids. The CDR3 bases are TGTGCCAGTAGTATAGGTCGGGGGAACACTGAAGCTTTCTTT. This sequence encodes CASSIGRGNTEAFF.

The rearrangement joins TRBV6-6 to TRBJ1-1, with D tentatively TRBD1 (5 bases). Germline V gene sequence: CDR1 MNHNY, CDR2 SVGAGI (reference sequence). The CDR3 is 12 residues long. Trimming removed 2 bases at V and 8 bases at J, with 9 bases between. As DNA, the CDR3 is TGTGCCAGCAGTTACCCGACAGAGGAAGCTTTCTTT. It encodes CASSYPTEEAFF.

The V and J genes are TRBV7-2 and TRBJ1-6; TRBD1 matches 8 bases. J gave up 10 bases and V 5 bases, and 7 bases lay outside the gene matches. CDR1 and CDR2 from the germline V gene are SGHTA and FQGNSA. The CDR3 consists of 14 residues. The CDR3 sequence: CASSQSTGESPLHF. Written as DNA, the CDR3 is TGTGCCAGCAGCCAATCGACAGGGGAATCACCCCTCCACTTT.

The CDR3 DNA reads as TGTGCCAGGGGGGGACCAGGGACGGAAAGCTCCTACGAGCAGTACTTC. Its protein is CARGGPGTESSYEQYF. This chain connects TRBV11-3 to TRBJ2-7, with D possibly matching TRBD2 (6 bases). CDR1 and CDR2 (germline): SGHNT, YENEEA. V lost 9 bases and J lost 0, with 21 bases in between. The CDR3 is made up of 16 amino acids.

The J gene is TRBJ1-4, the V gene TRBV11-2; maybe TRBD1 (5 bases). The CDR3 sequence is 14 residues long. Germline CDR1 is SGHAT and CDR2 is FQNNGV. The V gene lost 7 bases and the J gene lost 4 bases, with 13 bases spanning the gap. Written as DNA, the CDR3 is TGTGCCAGCACCCCTGGGACGGTTAATGAAAAACTGTTTTTT. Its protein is CASTPGTVNEKLFF.

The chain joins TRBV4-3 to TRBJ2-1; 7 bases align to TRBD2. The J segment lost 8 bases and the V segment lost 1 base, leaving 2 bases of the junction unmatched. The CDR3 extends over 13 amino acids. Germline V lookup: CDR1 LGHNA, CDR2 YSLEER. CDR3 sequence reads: CASSQGGRDEQFF. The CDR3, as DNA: TGCGCCAGCAGCCAAGGTGGGAGGGATGAGCAGTTCTTC.

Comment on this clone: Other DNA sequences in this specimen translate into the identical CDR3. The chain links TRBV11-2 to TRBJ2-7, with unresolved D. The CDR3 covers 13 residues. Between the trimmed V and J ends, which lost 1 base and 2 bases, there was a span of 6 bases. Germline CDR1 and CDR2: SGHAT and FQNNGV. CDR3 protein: CASSLGQTYEQYF. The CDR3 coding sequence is TGTGCCAGCAGCTTAGGTCAAACCTACGAGCAGTACTTC. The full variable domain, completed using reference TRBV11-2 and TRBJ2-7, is EAGVAQSPRYKIIEKRQSVAFWCNPISGHATLYWYQQILGQGPKLLIQFQNNGVVDDSQLPKDRFSAERLKGVDSTLKIQPAKLEDSAVYLCASSLGQTYEQYFGPGTRLTVT.

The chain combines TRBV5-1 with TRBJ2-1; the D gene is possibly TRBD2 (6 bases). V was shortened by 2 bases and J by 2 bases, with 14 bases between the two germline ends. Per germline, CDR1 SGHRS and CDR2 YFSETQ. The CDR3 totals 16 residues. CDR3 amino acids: CASSFWEARAYNEQFF. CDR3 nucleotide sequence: TGCGCCAGCAGCTTCTGGGAGGCTAGAGCCTACAATGAGCAGTTCTTC.

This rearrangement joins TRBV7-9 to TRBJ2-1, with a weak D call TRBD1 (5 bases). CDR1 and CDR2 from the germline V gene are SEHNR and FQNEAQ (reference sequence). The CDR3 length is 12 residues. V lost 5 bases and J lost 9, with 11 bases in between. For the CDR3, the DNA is TGTGCCAGCAGCACCACAGGACCTGAGCAGTTCTTC. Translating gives CASSTTGPEQFF. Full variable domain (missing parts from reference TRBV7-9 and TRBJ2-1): DTGVSQNPRHKITKRGQNVTFRCDPISEHNRLYWYRQTLGQGPEFLTYFQNEAQLEKSRLLSDRFSAERPKGSFSTLEIQRTEQGDSAMYLCASSTTGPEQFFGPGTRLTVL.

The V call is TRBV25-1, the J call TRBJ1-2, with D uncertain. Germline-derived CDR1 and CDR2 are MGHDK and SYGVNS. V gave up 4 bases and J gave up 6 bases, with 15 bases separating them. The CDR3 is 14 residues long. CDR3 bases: TGTGCCAGCAGTGCCACACCGGGTGGGGATGGCTACACCTTC. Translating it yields CASSATPGGDGYTF.

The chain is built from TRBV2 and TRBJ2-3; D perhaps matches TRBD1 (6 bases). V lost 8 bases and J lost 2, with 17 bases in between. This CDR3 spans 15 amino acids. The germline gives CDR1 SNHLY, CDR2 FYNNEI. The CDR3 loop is CASLTMGATTDTQYF. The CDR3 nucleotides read TGTGCCAGCCTTACCATGGGGGCTACCACAGATACGCAGTATTTT.

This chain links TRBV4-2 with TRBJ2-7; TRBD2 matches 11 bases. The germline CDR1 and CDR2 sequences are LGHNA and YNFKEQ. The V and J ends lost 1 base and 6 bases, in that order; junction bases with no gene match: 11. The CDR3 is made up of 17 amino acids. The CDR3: CASSQAGTSGYHGEQYF. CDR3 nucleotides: TGTGCCAGCAGCCAAGCCGGGACTAGCGGATACCATGGCGAGCAGTACTTC.

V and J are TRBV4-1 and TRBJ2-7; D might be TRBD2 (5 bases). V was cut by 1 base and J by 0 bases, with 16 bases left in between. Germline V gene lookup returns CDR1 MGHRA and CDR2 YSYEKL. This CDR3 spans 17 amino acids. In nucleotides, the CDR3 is TGCGCCAGCAGCCAAGTCCTCGGGGAAGCGGACTCCTACGAGCAGTACTTC. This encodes CASSQVLGEADSYEQYF.

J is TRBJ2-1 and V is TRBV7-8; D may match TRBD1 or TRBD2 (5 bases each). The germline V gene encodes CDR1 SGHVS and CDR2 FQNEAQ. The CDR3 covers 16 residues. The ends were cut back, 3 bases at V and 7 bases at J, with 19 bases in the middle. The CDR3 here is CASSFLRGSGGNEQFF. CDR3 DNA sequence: TGTGCCAGCAGCTTTCTTCGAGGGAGTGGGGGAAATGAGCAGTTCTTC.

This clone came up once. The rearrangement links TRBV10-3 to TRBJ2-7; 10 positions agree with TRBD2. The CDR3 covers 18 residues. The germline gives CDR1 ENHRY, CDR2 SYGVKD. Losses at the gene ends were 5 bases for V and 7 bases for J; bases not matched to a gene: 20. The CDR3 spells CAISLAGVPRAEFSEQYF. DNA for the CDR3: TGTGCCATCAGTCTAGCGGGAGTCCCCCGGGCCGAGTTTTCGGAGCAGTACTTC.

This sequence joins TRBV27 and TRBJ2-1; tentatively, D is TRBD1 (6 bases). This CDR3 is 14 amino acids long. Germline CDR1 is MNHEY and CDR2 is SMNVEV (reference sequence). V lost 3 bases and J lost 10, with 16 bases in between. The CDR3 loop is CASSFSDRTQEQFF. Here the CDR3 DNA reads TGTGCCAGCAGTTTCTCCGACAGGACTCAAGAGCAGTTCTTC.

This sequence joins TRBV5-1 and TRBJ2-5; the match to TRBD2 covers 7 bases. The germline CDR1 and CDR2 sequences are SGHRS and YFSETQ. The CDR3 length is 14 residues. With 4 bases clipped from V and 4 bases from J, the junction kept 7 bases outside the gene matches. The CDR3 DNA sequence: TGCGCCAGCAGCCTGACTAGCTCTGGAGAGACCCAGTACTTC. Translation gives CASSLTSSGETQYF.

The CDR3 bases are TGTGCCAGCAGTCGGGACTGGGAGCGGCAGTACGTC. Amino acids: CASSRDWERQYV. The gene calls are TRBV28 and TRBJ2-7, with D possibly TRBD2 on 6 matching bases. This CDR3 is built from 12 residues. Trimming took 5 bases from V and 9 from J, leaving 14 bases between them. The germline V gene encodes CDR1 MDHEN and CDR2 SYDVKM.

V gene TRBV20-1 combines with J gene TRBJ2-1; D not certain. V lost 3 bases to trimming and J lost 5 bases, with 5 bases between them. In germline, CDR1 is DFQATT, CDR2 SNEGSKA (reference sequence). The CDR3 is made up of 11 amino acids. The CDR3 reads CSARADNEQFF. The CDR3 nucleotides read TGCAGTGCTAGGGCAGACAATGAGCAGTTCTTC.

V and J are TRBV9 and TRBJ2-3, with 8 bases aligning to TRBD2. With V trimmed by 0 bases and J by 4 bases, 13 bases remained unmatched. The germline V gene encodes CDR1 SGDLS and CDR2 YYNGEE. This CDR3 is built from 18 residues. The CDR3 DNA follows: TGTGCCAGCAGCGTAGCGTGGGTTGGAGCGGGAGTACCAGATACGCAGTATTTT. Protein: CASSVAWVGAGVPDTQYF.

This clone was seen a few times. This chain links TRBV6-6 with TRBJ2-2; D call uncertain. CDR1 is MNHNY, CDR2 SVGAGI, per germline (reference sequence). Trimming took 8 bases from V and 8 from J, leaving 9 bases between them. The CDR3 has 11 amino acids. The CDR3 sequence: CASVGTGELFF. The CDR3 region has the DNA TGTGCCAGCGTCGGAACAGGGGAGCTGTTTTTT.

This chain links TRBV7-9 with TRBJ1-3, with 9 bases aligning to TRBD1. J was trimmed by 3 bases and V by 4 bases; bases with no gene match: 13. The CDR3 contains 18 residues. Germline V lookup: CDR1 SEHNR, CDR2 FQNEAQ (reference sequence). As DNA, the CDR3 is TGTGCCAGCAGCTCAGGACAGGGGCTCTCTTCCGGTGGAAACACCATATATTTT. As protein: CASSSGQGLSSGGNTIYF.

CDR3 protein: CASSYGGARSWAEAFF. The CDR3 coding sequence is TGTGCCAGCAGTTACGGCGGGGCTCGCTCTTGGGCTGAAGCTTTCTTT. This sequence joins TRBV6-6 and TRBJ1-1, with D possibly being TRBD1 (5 bases). CDR1 and CDR2 from the germline V gene are MNHNY and SVGAGI (reference sequence). The V gene lost 2 bases and the J gene lost 6 bases, with 19 bases spanning the gap. CDR3 size: 16 residues.

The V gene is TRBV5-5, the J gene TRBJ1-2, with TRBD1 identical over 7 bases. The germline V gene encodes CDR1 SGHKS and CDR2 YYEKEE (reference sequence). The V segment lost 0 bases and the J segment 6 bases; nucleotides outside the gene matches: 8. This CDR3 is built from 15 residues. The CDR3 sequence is CASSLEQGFRDGYTF. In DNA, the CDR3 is TGTGCCAGCAGCTTGGAACAGGGGTTTAGGGATGGCTACACCTTC.

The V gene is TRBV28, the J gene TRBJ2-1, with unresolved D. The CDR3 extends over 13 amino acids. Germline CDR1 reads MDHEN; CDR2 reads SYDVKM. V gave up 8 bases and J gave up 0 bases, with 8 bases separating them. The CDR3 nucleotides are TGTGCCAGCGTGGGGATCTCCTACAATGAGCAGTTCTTC. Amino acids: CASVGISYNEQFF.

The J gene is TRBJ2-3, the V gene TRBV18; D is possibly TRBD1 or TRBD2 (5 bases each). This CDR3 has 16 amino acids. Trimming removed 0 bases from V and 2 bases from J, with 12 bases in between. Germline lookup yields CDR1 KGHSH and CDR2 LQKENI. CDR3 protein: CASSPPAGTYTDTQYF. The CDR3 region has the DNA TGTGCCAGCTCACCACCGGCAGGGACCTACACAGATACGCAGTATTTT. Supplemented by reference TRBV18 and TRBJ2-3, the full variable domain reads NAGVMQNPRHLVRRRGQEARLRCSPMKGHSHVYWYRQLPEEGLKFMVYLQKENIIDESGMPKERFSAEFPKEGPSILRIQQVVRGDSAAYFCASSPPAGTYTDTQYFGPGTRLTVL.

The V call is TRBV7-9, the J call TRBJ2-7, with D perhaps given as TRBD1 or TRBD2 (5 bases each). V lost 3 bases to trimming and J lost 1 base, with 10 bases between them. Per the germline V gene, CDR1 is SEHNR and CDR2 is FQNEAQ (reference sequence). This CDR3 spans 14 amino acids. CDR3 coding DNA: TGTGCCAGCAGCTTTGACTGGGGGTCCTACGAGCAGTACTTC. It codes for CASSFDWGSYEQYF.